The sequence of this T cell receptor (beta chain) was determined in a study of TIL therapy for anti-PD-1-resistant metastatic lung cancer. With 1 base removed from V and 1 base from J, the gap between germline ends came to 13 bases. CDR1 is MGHRA, CDR2 YSYEKL, per germline. The CDR3 runs to 17 residues. Sample time point: pre-treatment sample, taken before nivolumab and TIL therapy. This was the immunoSEQ v3 assay. Some clones are missing from TCRdb's copy, which holds only in-frame ones; the method was immunoSEQ multiplex PCR. The sample carries about 19,000 clones, about 80% recorded once. The sample was blood, taken at baseline. V and J are TRBV4-1 and TRBJ2-2; D remains unclear. The source of this sequence is a person between 25 and 79 years old with non-small cell lung cancer. The CDR3 sequence is CASSQGRARRNTGELFF. The CDR3 bases are TGCGCCAGCAGCCAAGGCCGGGCTAGGCGGAACACCGGGGAGCTGTTTTTT.